This TCR beta chain came from a study of CD8+ T cells in alopecia areata. Study as a whole: Treated patients received oral tofacitinib, 5 to 10 mg twice daily.

Comments on this clone: Its target is unknown.

The ends were cut back, 7 bases at V and 6 bases at J, with 10 bases in the middle. CDR3 length: 12 amino acids. CDR1 is SEHNR, CDR2 FQNEAQ, per germline (reference sequence). Whole-study results and caveats: Many expanded lesional clones remained in scalp and blood on tofacitinib.

Following RNA extraction, reverse transcription yielded cDNA that acted as the sequencing template. Sequencing was performed with immunoSEQ multiplex PCR; in TCRdb, only in-frame clones are kept and a portion is missing. The data show about 140,000 clones, 85% to 90% seen once. The treatment is: oral pan-JAK inhibitor, 5-10 mg twice daily. The clonotype originates from a human donor with alopecia areata. The chain employs TRBV7-9 and TRBJ2-1; D remains unclear. Specimen: CD8+ T cells sorted from blood, collected at week 4, from a patient treated with tofacitinib. CDR3 sequence (DNA): TGTGCCAGCATCAACTTAGCCAATGAGCAGTTCTTC. Encoded protein: CASINLANEQFF.